Each of the 7 T cell receptor beta chains below was sequenced from the same sample in a study of T-cell memory formation after mild COVID-19. TCRdb passed the 5' RACE reads through MiXCR, listing each CDR3 protein once. Of 530,000 or so distinct CDR3 sequences listed, 17% were seen once; the top ten hold about 7.5%. Sequencing input: PBMCs or a T cell subset sorted from them (not recorded which). The receptors stem from an adult woman who had mild COVID-19 (a few samples of this study predate the infection). Cell type and time point are not known.

As DNA, the CDR3 is TGTGCCAGCAGCCGGGTACAGGTTTCCTCCTACAATGAGCAGTTCTTC. Translation gives CASSRVQVSSYNEQFF. The chain has TRBV3-1 and TRBJ2-1; D possibly corresponds to TRBD1 (5 bases). V lost 4 bases and J lost 0, with 13 bases in between. Per germline, CDR1 LGHDT and CDR2 YNNKEL (reference sequence). The CDR3 covers 16 residues.

This clonotype was detected a few times. The J gene is TRBJ1-4, the V gene TRBV4-1; tentatively, D is TRBD1 (6 bases). CDR1 MGHRA and CDR2 YSYEKL come from the germline V gene. V lost 4 bases, J lost 8 bases, and 23 bases lay in between. This CDR3 is built from 17 residues. Here the CDR3 DNA reads TGCGCCAGCAGCCTGAACAGGGTCACCCAACGCGAGGAAAAACTGTTTTTT. Its translation: CASSLNRVTQREEKLFF.

The rearrangement uses TRBV7-3 and TRBJ2-1; tentatively, D is TRBD2 (6 bases). V was cut by 5 bases and J by 7 bases, with 15 bases left in between. CDR1 is SGHTA and CDR2 is FQGTGA in the germline V gene. This CDR3 is 14 amino acids long. The CDR3 protein is CASSAHAGGNEQFF. CDR3 nucleotide sequence: TGTGCCAGCAGCGCCCACGCTGGGGGGAATGAGCAGTTCTTC. Drawing the rest from reference TRBV7-3 and TRBJ2-1, the complete variable domain is GAGVSQTPSNKVTEKGKYVELRCDPISGHTALYWYRQSLGQGPEFLIYFQGTGAADDSGLPNDRFFAVRPEGSVSTLKIQRTERGDSAVYLCASSAHAGGNEQFFGPGTRLTVL.

This clonotype showed up just a few times. The V gene is TRBV5-1, the J gene TRBJ1-1, with 9 bases fitting TRBD1. V was pared by 0 bases and J by 4 bases, with 4 bases of the junction left unmatched. Per the germline V gene, CDR1 is SGHRS and CDR2 is YFSETQ. CDR3 size: 15 residues. CDR3 in DNA: TGCGCCAGCAGCTTGGATAGGACAGGGGTCACTGAAGCTTTCTTT. It is translated as CASSLDRTGVTEAFF.

The chain carries TRBV5-1 and TRBJ2-7, with a possible D match to TRBD2 (6 bases). V dropped 4 bases and J dropped 5 bases, with 13 bases sitting between them. The CDR3 is 13 residues long. Germline V gene sequence: CDR1 SGHRS, CDR2 YFSETQ. The CDR3 here is CASSGGLENEQYF. The CDR3 DNA sequence: TGCGCCAGCAGCGGGGGGTTGGAGAACGAGCAGTACTTC.

This rearrangement joins TRBV30 to TRBJ1-2; D might be TRBD1 (6 bases). Germline CDR1 is GTSNPN and CDR2 is SVGIG (reference sequence). V lost 4 bases to trimming and J lost 7 bases, with 19 bases between them. The CDR3 loop spans 14 amino acids. CDR3 sequence reads: CAWISGRGVGGYTF. In nucleotides, the CDR3 is TGTGCCTGGATAAGCGGCAGGGGCGTAGGTGGCTACACCTTC.

The chain has TRBV12-3 or TRBV12-4 and TRBJ2-3, with unresolved D. The CDR3 has 14 amino acids. Trimming took off 5 bases at V and 4 bases at J, with 13 bases between the two ends. The DNA of the CDR3 is TGTGCCAGCAGTCTTCGGCCCGAGGCAGATACGCAGTATTTT. This encodes CASSLRPEADTQYF.